The entry below gives a single TCR beta chain sequence along with its context. This clonotype showed up just a few times. Its antigen target is currently unknown. No clone much larger than this one lies a single base away; base qualities are absent. The sample belongs to a study of low-dose radiotherapy and immunotherapy resistance in tumors (dated by TCRdb to the early 2020s). Looking at the study overall: In Cohort 1, each fraction delivered 0.5 Gy every 2 weeks, and the prescribed total PTV dose was 6.5 Gy. In Cohort 2, 1 Gy per fraction was delivered every two weeks, for a total of 13 Gy over 26 weeks. Nivolumab was administered intravenously as a 240 mg flat dose every two weeks, and ipilimumab was administered intravenously at 1 mg/kg every six weeks. Cyclophosphamide 200 mg/m2 was administered intravenously every two weeks, one day before each radiation and immunotherapy administration. Aspirin 300 mg was taken orally once daily by patients for four cycles, starting on cycle 1 day 1. No randomization into treatment groups was done for the people taking part in the trial. The translational analysis covered eight patients: three from the first dose cohort and the first five from the second dose cohort.

The time point label here, explained by the study, means: before trial treatment. Donors were enrolled in RACIN, a single-arm phase I dose-escalation trial combining nivolumab, ipilimumab, aspirin, low-dose cyclophosphamide and low-dose radiotherapy. To be eligible, a patient needed to have an advanced solid tumor that was TIL-negative. Data came from an Illumina HiSeq 2500. First-strand cDNA was synthesized using Superscript III and a set of TRAV- and TRBV-specific primers, so that both TCRalpha and TCRbeta chains were covered. TCRs were amplified for around 20 PCR cycles with Phusion, using a constant-region primer paired with the adapter attached to the V primers. Amplification of the isolated mRNA was done with the MessageAmp II aRNA Amplification Kit, which involved a roughly 15-hour in vitro transcription at 37 degrees C. mRNA for TCR sequencing was isolated with the Dynabeads mRNA DIRECT Purification Kit. Indexed Illumina adapters were added in a second Phusion PCR of 25 cycles, after which AMPure XP beads were used to purify the products. On the study's bioinformatics: Using custom Perl scripts, TCR sequences that encoded the same protein were pooled, out-of-frame sequences were dropped, and the abundance of each clonotype was calculated. The analysis excluded TCR sequences that were supported by just one read. Among the metrics used to describe the repertoires were Shannon entropy, Gini index, clonality, richness, and the frequency of TCRs shared between repertoires. Through fastp at Q25 and MiXCR, TCRdb rebuilt clones from the public reads, retaining in-frame beta chains. Under each unique CDR3 protein, matching rows form one entry showing the most common genes and DNA. TCRdb's processing, not the study's, gives the V and J calls here. In all, the sample holds around 80,000 distinct CDR3 sequences, and approximately 19% of those were seen once. Around 6.1% of the sample belongs to the ten largest clones.

The cysteine opens and the phenylalanine closes a CDR3 of 10 amino acids. This entry keeps only the CDR3 DNA: 30 bases, framed from base 1. The germline ends are 5 bases apart after V is trimmed by 8 bases and J by 4 bases. From the germline V gene (reference sequence), CDR1 is SEHNR and CDR2 is FQNEAQ. Here the chain combines TRBV7-9 and TRBJ2-5, with an unclear D gene assignment. The sequencing here drew on PBMCs, taken before treatment. The origin of this receptor is a male donor with prostate cancer. The CDR3 reads CASGRETQYF. The DNA reads TGTGCCAGCGGGCGAGAGACCCAGTACTTC.